This T cell receptor (beta chain) stems from a study of blood T cell repertoires in COVID-19. Assay: immunoSEQ multiplex PCR; the TCRdb copy retains only in-frame clones and omits some. This sample yields 27,000 or so clones, of which roughly 89% are seen a single time; 4.9% belongs to the top ten. The receptor was isolated from a man aged 65 to 79 with active COVID-19. The specimen was peripheral blood.

CDR3 DNA sequence: TGTGCCTGGAGTGCTCCCGGGACACGGTATAATTCACCCCTCCACTTT. The encoded protein is CAWSAPGTRYNSPLHF. This chain joins TRBV30 and TRBJ1-6, with D maybe TRBD1 (6 bases). The CDR3 consists of 16 residues. Per germline, CDR1 GTSNPN and CDR2 SVGIG (reference sequence). The V end was cut by 1 base, the J end by 4 bases, with 14 bases between.